Following are 16 T cell receptor beta chains from one sample sequenced in a study of shared clonotypes between healthy human individuals. Here immunoSEQ multiplex PCR was the method, and the copy in TCRdb shows in-frame clones only, minus some. The profile shows about 450,000 clones, about 80% of them singletons. The specimen was PBMCs. These receptors all stem from a woman in her thirties or forties in good health. Some clones in this sample may be carry-over from other donors' samples.

This clone showed up just a few times. This chain connects TRBV15 to TRBJ2-1, with 12 bases identical to TRBD2. From germline, CDR1 is LNHNV and CDR2 YYDKDF (reference sequence). This CDR3 contains 16 residues. V shed 0 bases and J 4 bases; nucleotides not matched to a gene: 1. The CDR3 sequence is CATSRDLAGGYNEQFF. CDR3 bases: TGTGCCACCAGCAGAGATCTAGCGGGAGGGTACAATGAGCAGTTCTTC.

V is TRBV19 and J is TRBJ1-5; D is unresolved. The CDR3 is 14 amino acids. V lost 3 bases and J lost 0, with 6 bases in between. CDR1 is LNHDA, CDR2 SQIVND, per germline (reference sequence). The CDR3: CASSMWASNQPQHF. DNA of the CDR3: TGTGCCAGTAGTATGTGGGCTAGCAATCAGCCCCAGCATTTT.

This chain uses TRBV6-5 with TRBJ1-2; the match to TRBD1 covers 8 bases. The V gene end was trimmed by 0 bases and the J gene end by 8 bases; junction bases not matched to a gene: 8. CDR1 is MNHEY, CDR2 SVGAGI, per germline. The CDR3 sequence is 15 residues long. Here the CDR3 DNA reads TGTGCCAGCAGTTACTCGAGTCAGGGGGCCTGGGGCTACACCTTC. Translating it yields CASSYSSQGAWGYTF.

The table lists this clone with a few counts. CDR3 sequence reads: CATSRGWGATYEQYF. The CDR3, as DNA: TGTGCCACCAGCAGGGGGTGGGGGGCCACCTACGAGCAGTACTTC. This chain uses TRBV15 with TRBJ2-7; D may match TRBD1 or TRBD2 (6 bases each). Trimming took 3 bases from V and 2 from J, leaving 14 bases between them. The CDR3 runs 15 residues. CDR1 LNHNV and CDR2 YYDKDF come from the germline V gene (reference sequence).

This clone showed up just once. The rearrangement joins TRBV30 to TRBJ2-2; 7 nucleotides align to TRBD1. Germline V gene lookup returns CDR1 GTSNPN and CDR2 SVGIG (reference sequence). V shed 4 bases, J shed 6 bases, and the junction held 11 bases outside the gene matches. The length of the CDR3 is 15 residues. The CDR3 here is CAWIGSGGFPGELFF. The CDR3 region has the DNA TGTGCCTGGATAGGGTCAGGGGGATTCCCCGGGGAGCTGTTTTTT.

The gene calls are TRBV2 and TRBJ1-3; no clear D gene. The germline V and J ends were trimmed by 8 bases and 2 bases, with 10 bases remaining between them. The CDR3 is 13 amino acids. Germline V lookup: CDR1 SNHLY, CDR2 FYNNEI. The CDR3 reads CASRGPPGNTIYF. DNA for the CDR3: TGTGCCAGCCGCGGACCTCCTGGAAACACCATATATTTT.

The chain employs TRBV28 and TRBJ2-1; D is unclear. V was shortened by 2 bases and J by 8 bases, with 22 bases between the two germline ends. Germline assignment: CDR1 MDHEN and CDR2 SYDVKM. The CDR3 length is 17 residues. CDR3: CASSLSSVGHPRYEQFF. CDR3 coding DNA: TGTGCCAGCAGTTTAAGCAGCGTAGGTCACCCTCGGTATGAGCAGTTCTTC. The full variable domain, its missing parts supplied by reference TRBV28 and TRBJ2-1, is DVKVTQSSRYLVKRTGEKVFLECVQDMDHENMFWYRQDPGLGLRLIYFSYDVKMKEKGDIPEGYSVSREKKERFSLILESASTNQTSMYLCASSLSSVGHPRYEQFFGPGTRLTVL.

The chain is built from TRBV28 and TRBJ2-5, with D possibly being TRBD1 (5 bases). Germline V CDR1 and CDR2: MDHEN, SYDVKM. CDR3 length: 14 amino acids. Deletions cut 4 bases from V and 2 bases from J, with 11 bases between. CDR3 DNA: TGTGCCAGCAGTTGGCAGGGTCGGCAAGAGACCCAGTACTTC. Translated: CASSWQGRQETQYF.

This clone was found once. The V gene is TRBV7-9, the J gene TRBJ2-1, with 8 bases matching TRBD1. The trim removed 5 bases at V and 7 bases at J, leaving 4 bases unmatched. Germline V gene sequence: CDR1 SEHNR, CDR2 FQNEAQ (reference sequence). The CDR3 is 13 amino acids. CDR3 region: CASSVRQGNEQFF. CDR3 nucleotides: TGTGCCAGCAGCGTCAGACAGGGGAATGAGCAGTTCTTC.

The chain employs TRBV29-1 and TRBJ2-6; D remains unclear. CDR1 and CDR2 from the germline V gene are SQVTM and ANQGSEA. The V and J ends lost 5 bases and 0 bases respectively, with 8 bases between them. CDR3 length equals 14 residues. CDR3 sequence (DNA): TGCAGCGTTCGCCAACTCTCTGGGGCCAACGTCCTGACTTTC. This encodes CSVRQLSGANVLTF.

The genes are TRBV5-1 and TRBJ1-1; 10 nucleotides align to TRBD1. With V trimmed by 1 base and J by 4 bases, 4 bases remained unmatched. CDR1 and CDR2 (germline): SGHRS, YFSETQ. The CDR3 contains 15 residues. The CDR3 region has the DNA TGCGCCAGCAGCTTGTTGGGACAGGGGCGCACTGAAGCTTTCTTT. As protein: CASSLLGQGRTEAFF.

This clone has more than one count but fewer than ten. The chain links TRBV7-9 to TRBJ2-5; 13 bases match TRBD2. Germline V CDR1 and CDR2: SEHNR, FQNEAQ (reference sequence). The CDR3 loop spans 15 amino acids. J was trimmed by 5 bases and V by 1 base; bases with no gene match: 1. CDR3 coding DNA: TGTGCCAGCAGCTTAGGGACTAGCGGGGGTGAGACCCAGTACTTC. It yields the protein CASSLGTSGGETQYF.

V is TRBV5-5 and J is TRBJ2-1; D unresolved. Trimming removed 0 bases from V and 2 bases from J, with 15 bases in between. CDR1 and CDR2 (germline): SGHKS, YYEKEE (reference sequence). The CDR3 sequence is 17 residues long. CDR3 protein: CASSLGTFGPPYNEQFF. The CDR3 region has the DNA TGTGCCAGCAGCTTGGGTACTTTCGGACCCCCCTACAATGAGCAGTTCTTC.

The chain carries TRBV14 and TRBJ2-1, with 9 nucleotides matching TRBD1. Germline CDR1 and CDR2: SGHDN and FVKESK. The V gene end was trimmed by 4 bases and the J gene end by 4 bases; junction bases not matched to a gene: 14. This CDR3 has 18 amino acids. In DNA, the CDR3 is TGTGCCAGCAGCCCCCCCGTCGCGGGACAGGGTACGTACAATGAGCAGTTCTTC. Its protein product is CASSPPVAGQGTYNEQFF.

This chain uses TRBV5-5 with TRBJ2-5; D gene unclear. V lost 3 bases to trimming and J lost 4 bases, with 16 bases between them. The CDR3 runs to 15 residues. Germline-derived CDR1 and CDR2 are SGHKS and YYEKEE (reference sequence). The CDR3 here is CASSSLSPSGETQYF. The CDR3 coding sequence is TGTGCCAGCAGCTCCCTTTCCCCCTCAGGAGAGACCCAGTACTTC.

At least ten counts were recorded for this clone. The chain carries TRBV4-1 and TRBJ2-7; D is possibly TRBD1 or TRBD2 (5 bases each). Germline CDR1 is MGHRA and CDR2 is YSYEKL. The CDR3 is 17 residues long. Trimming shortened V by 2 bases and J by 6 bases, and 23 bases separated the two germline ends. The CDR3 DNA reads as TGCGCCAGCAGCCAAAAACCACCCGGGACGGCCTCAGGCGAGCAGTACTTC. It encodes CASSQKPPGTASGEQYF.